A single sample is the source of the 20 T cell receptor beta chains below, sequenced in a study of blood T cell repertoires in COVID-19. Produced via immunoSEQ multiplex PCR; TCRdb's table is partial and in-frame only. The sample has a few hundred thousand clones, about four fifths seen once. Specimen: peripheral blood. Every receptor here comes from a woman under 30 with acute or convalescent COVID-19.

This clone was seen just once. This chain joins TRBV28 and TRBJ2-1, with 11 bases fitting TRBD2. V was pared by 5 bases and J by 5 bases, with 8 bases of the junction left unmatched. This CDR3 contains 16 residues. The V gene's germline CDR1 is MDHEN and CDR2 SYDVKM. In DNA, the CDR3 is TGTGCCAGCAGTGTCTCTAGCGGGAGGAGACACAATGAGCAGTTCTTC. This codes for CASSVSSGRRHNEQFF.

The V gene is TRBV7-6, the J gene TRBJ1-3, with D perhaps TRBD1 (5 bases). Germline lookup yields CDR1 SGHVS and CDR2 FNYEAQ. CDR3 length equals 16 residues. The V gene lost 4 bases and the J gene lost 0 bases, with 13 bases spanning the gap. CDR3: CASSSTTGDSGNTIYF. The CDR3 bases are TGTGCCAGCAGCTCTACCACAGGCGACTCTGGAAACACCATATATTTT.

The V and J genes are TRBV7-9 and TRBJ1-1; D might be TRBD1 (5 bases). There are 15 residues in the CDR3. V dropped 5 bases and J dropped 7 bases, with 20 bases sitting between them. Per the germline V gene, CDR1 is SEHNR and CDR2 is FQNEAQ (reference sequence). CDR3 coding DNA: TGTGCCAGCAGCCCTGTAGAGGGCGAGGGACTTGAAGCTTTCTTT. It yields the protein CASSPVEGEGLEAFF.

The V gene is TRBV4-3, the J gene TRBJ1-1; tentative D call: TRBD1 (6 bases). Germline CDR1 is LGHNA and CDR2 is YSLEER. The CDR3 covers 16 residues. Between the trimmed V and J ends, which lost 4 bases and 7 bases, there was a span of 22 bases. CDR3 residues: CASSPKTGSPPLEAFF. CDR3 coding DNA: TGCGCCAGCAGCCCGAAGACAGGTTCCCCGCCCCTTGAAGCTTTCTTT.

The V and J genes are TRBV7-9 and TRBJ2-2; 8 bases line up with TRBD2. Germline CDR1 SEHNR, CDR2 FQNEAQ (reference sequence). V lost 5 bases and J lost 4; bases outside the gene matches: 6. The CDR3 has 15 amino acids. CDR3 residues: CASSMGLGLTGELFF. The DNA for the CDR3 is TGTGCCAGCAGCATGGGACTAGGCCTCACCGGGGAGCTGTTTTTT.

V and J are TRBV10-3 and TRBJ1-2; 9 nucleotides match TRBD1. This CDR3 has 16 residues. Germline lookup yields CDR1 ENHRY and CDR2 SYGVKD. The V segment lost 0 bases and the J segment 0 bases; nucleotides outside the gene matches: 2. The CDR3 loop is CAISESGQGSNYGYTF. DNA for the CDR3: TGTGCCATCAGTGAGTCCGGACAGGGGTCTAACTATGGCTACACCTTC.

This clone has just a few counts. The chain couples TRBV29-1 to TRBJ1-2; possibly TRBD1 for D (5 bases). Deletions cut 8 bases from V and 0 bases from J, with 10 bases between. The CDR3 is 12 residues long. Germline loops: CDR1 SQVTM, CDR2 ANQGSEA. CDR3: CSTQTANYGYTF. CDR3 DNA: TGCAGCACCCAGACAGCTAACTATGGCTACACCTTC.

The chain couples TRBV15 to TRBJ2-4; D not resolved. This CDR3 contains 13 residues. Trimming stripped 0 bases from V and 11 bases from J, with 11 bases between. CDR1 and CDR2 (germline): LNHNV, YYDKDF (reference sequence). CDR3 region: CATSRDLDTVQYF. Written as DNA, the CDR3 is TGTGCCACCAGCAGAGATCTTGACACCGTTCAGTACTTC.

The J gene is TRBJ2-7, the V gene TRBV7-9, with 7 bases lining up with TRBD1. Germline loops: CDR1 SEHNR, CDR2 FQNEAQ (reference sequence). With 5 bases clipped from V and 0 bases from J, the junction kept 7 bases outside the gene matches. The CDR3 contains 15 residues. For the CDR3, the DNA is TGTGCCAGCAGCCAAACGACAGGGAGCTCCTACGAGCAGTACTTC. This encodes CASSQTTGSSYEQYF.

This chain uses TRBV28 with TRBJ2-1, with 8 bases fitting TRBD1. This CDR3 spans 15 amino acids. Trimming at V came to 0 bases and at J to 4 bases, leaving 2 bases not matched to a gene. Germline lookup yields CDR1 MDHEN and CDR2 SYDVKM. CDR3 amino acids: CASSLWGQVYNEQFF. In nucleotides, the CDR3 is TGTGCCAGCAGTTTATGGGGACAGGTTTACAATGAGCAGTTCTTC.

This chain uses TRBV27 with TRBJ1-5; D is perhaps TRBD1 (5 bases). Germline CDR1 and CDR2: MNHEY and SMNVEV (reference sequence). Trimming took 8 bases from V and 3 from J, leaving 17 bases between them. The CDR3 runs to 15 residues. DNA for the CDR3: TGTGCCAGCTCTCCCTTTGGGGGACTCAATCAGCCCCAGCATTTT. This sequence encodes CASSPFGGLNQPQHF.

The chain uses TRBV5-5 and TRBJ2-1; D possibly corresponds to TRBD1 (5 bases). The CDR3 is made up of 13 amino acids. The germline V gene encodes CDR1 SGHKS and CDR2 YYEKEE (reference sequence). Trimming took 2 bases from V and 3 from J, leaving 6 bases between them. CDR3 coding DNA: TGTGCCAGCAGCTTTCAGGGCTACAATGAGCAGTTCTTC. Protein sequence: CASSFQGYNEQFF.

This clone was found many times. V usage is TRBV28 and J usage is TRBJ1-2; 12 bases align to TRBD1. Looked up from germline, CDR1 is MDHEN and CDR2 is SYDVKM. The CDR3 extends over 16 amino acids. With V trimmed by 1 base and J by 8 bases, 8 bases remained unmatched. For the CDR3, the DNA is TGTGCCAGCAGTTTATTCTGGGACAGGGGGCTAGGAGGCTACACCTTC. Translating gives CASSLFWDRGLGGYTF.

The chain employs TRBV18 and TRBJ2-1, with a possible D match to TRBD1 (6 bases). Germline CDR1 and CDR2: KGHSH and LQKENI. The CDR3 is 18 residues long. V was clipped by 1 base and J by 0 bases, with 16 bases between them. The CDR3 is CASSPLHNRDYSYNEQFF. Written as DNA, the CDR3 is TGTGCCAGCTCACCACTGCACAACAGGGATTACTCCTACAATGAGCAGTTCTTC. Full variable domain (rest looked up from reference TRBV18 and TRBJ2-1): NAGVMQNPRHLVRRRGQEARLRCSPMKGHSHVYWYRQLPEEGLKFMVYLQKENIIDESGMPKERFSAEFPKEGPSILRIQQVVRGDSAAYFCASSPLHNRDYSYNEQFFGPGTRLTVL.

The chain recombines TRBV18 with TRBJ2-1, with 9 bases aligning to TRBD1. Germline CDR1 KGHSH, CDR2 LQKENI. J gave up 6 bases and V 6 bases, and 6 bases lay outside the gene matches. The CDR3 loop spans 14 amino acids. CDR3 coding DNA: TGTGCCAGCTCCCCGGGGACAGGGAGCAATGAGCAGTTCTTC. It specifies CASSPGTGSNEQFF.

The rearrangement joins TRBV27 to TRBJ1-2; 8 nucleotides line up with TRBD1. Trimming took 2 bases from V and 8 from J; bases not matched to a gene: 7. Germline V CDR1 and CDR2: MNHEY, SMNVEV (reference sequence). CDR3 size: 14 residues. As DNA, the CDR3 is TGTGCCAGCAGTTTACTCGGACAGGGACGGGGCTACACCTTC. This gives the protein CASSLLGQGRGYTF.

This clone was seen a single time. The chain uses TRBV28 and TRBJ1-5; D possibly corresponds to TRBD1 (6 bases). CDR3 length: 19 residues. V lost 6 bases, J lost 1 base, and 25 bases lay in between. Germline CDR1 reads MDHEN; CDR2 reads SYDVKM. This chain's CDR3 is CASSRHPRGVGRSNQPQHF. CDR3 nucleotides: TGTGCCAGCAGCCGACACCCCAGGGGAGTCGGTCGAAGCAATCAGCCCCAGCATTTT.

J is TRBJ2-6 and V is TRBV30, with 7 bases matching TRBD1. This CDR3 is built from 17 residues. Germline-derived CDR1 and CDR2 are GTSNPN and SVGIG (reference sequence). V gave up 0 bases and J gave up 1 base; unmatched junction bases: 6. The CDR3 here is CAWSVTGDPSGANVLTF. The CDR3 DNA is TGTGCCTGGAGTGTAACAGGGGACCCATCTGGGGCCAACGTCCTGACTTTC.

This sequence joins TRBV27 and TRBJ2-1; 9 positions agree with TRBD2. Per the germline V gene, CDR1 is MNHEY and CDR2 is SMNVEV (reference sequence). V shed 5 bases and J 0 bases; nucleotides not matched to a gene: 14. There are 19 residues in the CDR3. The CDR3 spells CASSPKQWTSDSSYNEQFF. CDR3 in DNA: TGTGCCAGCAGTCCAAAGCAATGGACTAGCGATAGCTCCTACAATGAGCAGTTCTTC.

The table lists this clone with a few counts. Here the CDR3 DNA reads TGTGCCAGCAGTTTCTCCTCCTCAACTCCCGAGCAGTACTTC. This sequence encodes CASSFSSSTPEQYF. The chain couples TRBV28 to TRBJ2-7, with D uncertain. The CDR3 spans 14 residues. Trimming pared 3 bases from V and 6 bases from J, leaving 15 bases between. Germline-derived CDR1 and CDR2 are MDHEN and SYDVKM.